The 21 T cell receptor beta chains below were found in one sample sequenced in a study of T cell responses to AZD1222 COVID-19 vaccine. Here immunoSEQ multiplex PCR was the method, and the copy in TCRdb shows in-frame clones only, minus some. The sample consists of under 150,000 clones, more than 70% of them appearing once. The specimen was peripheral blood, collected on day 0 of AZD1222 vaccination. These receptors all come from an adult in good health.

The V gene is TRBV7-9, the J gene TRBJ2-2; 8 bases match TRBD1. Germline lookup yields CDR1 SEHNR and CDR2 FQNEAQ (reference sequence). The CDR3 sequence is 16 residues long. V dropped 2 bases and J dropped 7; count of bases not matched to a gene: 9. The DNA for the CDR3 is TGTGCCAGCAGCTTACCCCGGACAGGGAAGGGCGGGGAGCTGTTTTTT. Its protein is CASSLPRTGKGGELFF.

This chain links TRBV11-2 with TRBJ2-1; D is unclear. Germline CDR1 reads SGHAT; CDR2 reads FQNNGV. CDR3 length: 13 amino acids. Deletions cut 4 bases from V and 7 bases from J, with 11 bases between. This CDR3 is CASSSLIANEQFF. CDR3 DNA: TGTGCCAGCAGCTCCCTCATAGCTAATGAGCAGTTCTTC.

In its sample, this clone was seen once. The chain links TRBV18 to TRBJ1-3; 7 nucleotides align to TRBD1. The CDR3 consists of 17 residues. Germline CDR1 is KGHSH and CDR2 is LQKENI. Trimming removed 3 bases from V and 2 bases from J; junction bases left unmatched: 10. The CDR3 protein is CASSPQTLTGTGNTIYF. In DNA, the CDR3 is TGTGCCAGCTCACCGCAAACGTTGACAGGGACTGGAAACACCATATATTTT.

The gene calls are TRBV29-1 and TRBJ2-6; D unclear. Germline V lookup: CDR1 SQVTM, CDR2 ANQGSEA. The CDR3 runs to 15 residues. With 6 bases removed from V and 1 base from J, the gap between germline ends came to 13 bases. Here the CDR3 reads CSVALRASGANVLTF. The DNA of the CDR3 is TGCAGCGTCGCCCTCCGGGCTTCTGGGGCCAACGTCCTGACTTTC.

The chain is built from TRBV18 and TRBJ2-3, with 9 bases matching TRBD1. The CDR3 consists of 15 residues. The germline CDR1 and CDR2 sequences are KGHSH and LQKENI. Trimming cost V 4 bases and J 4 bases; bases outside gene matches: 6. The CDR3, as DNA: TGTGCCAGCTCACTATGGACAGGGGCCGCAGATACGCAGTATTTT. It codes for CASSLWTGAADTQYF.

The chain is built from TRBV6-5 and TRBJ1-2, with TRBD1 identical over 9 bases. Germline V lookup: CDR1 MNHEY, CDR2 SVGAGI. The junction had 6 bases not matched to a gene; V was cut back by 6 bases and J by 7 bases. The CDR3 extends over 13 amino acids. DNA of the CDR3: TGTGCCAGCAGATTACAGGGGGCGGTTGGCTACACCTTC. It is translated as CASRLQGAVGYTF.

A remark on this clone: Other DNA sequences within the sample encode an identical CDR3. The V gene is TRBV19, the J gene TRBJ1-1; 11 bases align to TRBD1. With 1 base clipped from V and 2 bases from J, the junction kept 0 bases outside the gene matches. Germline values: CDR1 LNHDA, CDR2 SQIVND (reference sequence). The CDR3 has 15 amino acids. CDR3 sequence reads: CASSIGTGGNTEAFF. CDR3 nucleotides: TGTGCCAGTAGTATAGGGACAGGGGGCAACACTGAAGCTTTCTTT. Based on the CDR3 plus reference TRBV19 and TRBJ1-1, the full variable domain is DGGITQSPKYLFRKEGQNVTLSCEQNLNHDAMYWYRQDPGQGLRLIYYSQIVNDFQKGDIAEGYSVSREKKESFPLTVTSAQKNPTAFYLCASSIGTGGNTEAFFGQGTRLTVV.

CDR3: CATRGTGGDTEAFF. The CDR3 bases are TGTGCCACCAGGGGGACAGGAGGGGACACTGAAGCTTTCTTT. The chain is built from TRBV24-1 and TRBJ1-1, with 8 bases aligning to TRBD1. Germline trimming cut 7 bases from V and 3 bases from J; bases unmatched to any gene: 6. The CDR3 loop spans 14 amino acids. Per the germline V gene, CDR1 is KGHDR and CDR2 is SFDVKD.

This clone was seen more than once but under ten times. V usage is TRBV4-3 and J usage is TRBJ1-2; the match to TRBD1 covers 9 bases. This CDR3 spans 15 amino acids. V trimming: 2 bases; J trimming: 7 bases; junction bases outside the gene matches: 8. The V gene's germline CDR1 is LGHNA and CDR2 YSLEER. CDR3 amino acids: CASSQSHRGLFGYTF. CDR3 nucleotide sequence: TGCGCCAGCAGCCAATCACACAGGGGGCTGTTTGGCTACACCTTC.

About this clone itself: Other DNA sequences of this sample code for an identical CDR3. The chain couples TRBV7-2 to TRBJ1-2; TRBD1 might be the D (5 bases). The germline gives CDR1 SGHTA, CDR2 FQGNSA. The V gene lost 1 base and the J gene lost 8 bases, with 11 bases spanning the gap. This CDR3 has 13 amino acids. Written as DNA, the CDR3 is TGTGCCAGCAGCTTAGGCGTTCGGGACGGCTACACCTTC. Translation gives CASSLGVRDGYTF. The whole variable domain, remainder taken from reference TRBV7-2 and TRBJ1-2, is GAGVSQSPSNKVTEKGKDVELRCDPISGHTALYWYRQSLGQGLEFLIYFQGNSAPDKSGLPSDRFSAERTGGSVSTLTIQRTQQEDSAVYLCASSLGVRDGYTFGSGTRLTVV.

The rearrangement links TRBV7-2 to TRBJ2-5, with D perhaps matching TRBD2 (6 bases). The length of the CDR3 is 15 residues. CDR1 and CDR2 (germline): SGHTA, FQGNSA. The germline V and J ends were trimmed by 1 base and 1 base, with 10 bases remaining between them. CDR3 bases: TGTGCCAGCAGCTTAGATCGGGGGACCCAAGAGACCCAGTACTTC. Protein product: CASSLDRGTQETQYF.

The CDR3, as DNA: TGTGCCAGCAGTAGAACCGGTAATCAGCCCCAGCATTTT. It yields the protein CASSRTGNQPQHF. The V and J genes are TRBV6-5 and TRBJ1-5; D uncertain. The V and J ends lost 5 bases and 4 bases respectively, with 9 bases between them. CDR1 and CDR2 from the germline V gene are MNHEY and SVGAGI. The CDR3 covers 13 residues.

The rearrangement links TRBV19 to TRBJ1-3, with a tentative D call TRBD1 (5 bases). The CDR3 runs 17 residues. V was pared by 7 bases and J by 0 bases, with 19 bases between. The germline V gene has CDR1 LNHDA and CDR2 SQIVND (reference sequence). This CDR3 is CASIHQTGLDSGNTIYF. CDR3 in DNA: TGTGCCAGTATCCATCAAACAGGCTTAGACTCTGGAAACACCATATATTTT.

This clone occurred once. This chain connects TRBV28 to TRBJ1-5; D is undetermined. Trimming pared 5 bases from V and 5 bases from J, leaving 7 bases between. The CDR3 totals 12 residues. CDR1 is MDHEN and CDR2 is SYDVKM in the germline V gene. CDR3 region: CASSEQDQPQHF. The CDR3 region has the DNA TGTGCCAGCAGTGAGCAAGATCAGCCCCAGCATTTT.

This chain joins TRBV3-1 (or the pseudogene TRBV3-2) and TRBJ1-2, with 9 nucleotides matching TRBD1. The CDR3 is 14 amino acids. The germline gives CDR1 LGHDT, CDR2 YNNKEL (reference sequence). V gave up 4 bases and J gave up 8 bases; unmatched junction bases: 8. The CDR3 region is CASSPGQGHRGYTF. CDR3 DNA: TGTGCCAGCAGCCCTGGACAGGGGCATCGAGGCTACACCTTC.

In the case of this clone: The junction and the germline gene differ at one end; a read error may be behind it. The chain has TRBV5-6 and TRBJ1-2, with D tentatively TRBD1 (6 bases). The CDR3 has 17 amino acids. Germline-derived CDR1 and CDR2 are SGHDT and YYEEEE. The CDR3 sequence is CASSWWGARALYYGYTF. CDR3 nucleotides: TGTGCCAGCAGCTGGTGGGGGGCGCGAGCTCTTTACTACGGCTACACCTTC.

The J gene is TRBJ1-4, the V gene TRBV5-1, with TRBD1 as a possible D gene (6 bases). Trimming removed 0 bases from V and 0 bases from J, with 15 bases in between. Germline CDR1 is SGHRS and CDR2 is YFSETQ. The CDR3 runs 18 residues. This CDR3 reads CASSLEVTGMTTNEKLFF. The CDR3 nucleotides are TGCGCCAGCAGCTTGGAGGTAACAGGGATGACAACTAATGAAAAACTGTTTTTT.

This clone was recorded a few times. The rearrangement uses TRBV4-3 and TRBJ2-7, with TRBD2 matching over 12 bases. With 4 bases clipped from V and 4 bases from J, the junction kept 20 bases outside the gene matches. Per germline, CDR1 LGHNA and CDR2 YSLEER. The CDR3 is 20 amino acids. The CDR3 region is CASSPNPILAGGPSVYEQYF. The CDR3 DNA reads as TGCGCCAGCAGCCCGAACCCGATACTAGCGGGGGGTCCCTCGGTATACGAGCAGTACTTC.

The chain is built from TRBV2 and TRBJ2-2, with 8 nucleotides matching TRBD1. The CDR3 length is 15 residues. With 7 bases clipped from V and 7 bases from J, the junction kept 11 bases outside the gene matches. The germline CDR1 and CDR2 sequences are SNHLY and FYNNEI. CDR3 residues: CASNEKDRVVGELFF. The CDR3 DNA reads as TGTGCCAGCAATGAGAAGGACAGGGTGGTCGGGGAGCTGTTTTTT.

The chain recombines TRBV19 with TRBJ2-5; 7 bases are shared with TRBD2. CDR1 and CDR2 (germline): LNHDA, SQIVND (reference sequence). This CDR3 spans 15 amino acids. J lost 5 bases, V lost 1 base, and 7 bases had no gene match. CDR3: CASSIALGGRETQYF. CDR3 DNA sequence: TGTGCCAGTAGTATAGCCCTCGGGGGGAGGGAGACCCAGTACTTC.

The V and J genes are TRBV30 and TRBJ1-3; D not certain. This CDR3 is built from 14 residues. Deletions cut 2 bases from V and 4 bases from J, with 12 bases between. Germline V gene data show CDR1 as GTSNPN and CDR2 as SVGIG (reference sequence). The CDR3 nucleotides are TGTGCCTGGAGTCAGAGGGAGTACGGAAACACCATATATTTT. Translated, it gives CAWSQREYGNTIYF.